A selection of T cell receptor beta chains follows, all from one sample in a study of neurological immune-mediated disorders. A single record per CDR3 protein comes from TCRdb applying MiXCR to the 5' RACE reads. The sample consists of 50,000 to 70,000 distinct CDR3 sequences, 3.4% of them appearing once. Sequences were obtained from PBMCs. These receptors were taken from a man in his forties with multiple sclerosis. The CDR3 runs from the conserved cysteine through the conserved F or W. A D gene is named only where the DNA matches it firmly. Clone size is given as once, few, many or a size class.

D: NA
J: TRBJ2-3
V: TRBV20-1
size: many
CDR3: CSARDPWGRREDTQYF
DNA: TGCAGTGCTAGAGATCCTTGGGGGCGCCGGGAAGATACGCAGTATTTT

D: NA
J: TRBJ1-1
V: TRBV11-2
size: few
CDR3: CASSFDYGGTEAFF
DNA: TGTGCCAGCAGCTTTGACTATGGTGGGACTGAAGCTTTCTTT

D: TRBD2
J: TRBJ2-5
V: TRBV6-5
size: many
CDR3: CASSWGGSPRETQYF
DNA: TGTGCCAGCAGCTGGGGGGGGAGCCCTCGAGAGACCCAGTACTTC

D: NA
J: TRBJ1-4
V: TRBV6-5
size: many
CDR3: CASSFSPGVREKLFF
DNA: TGTGCCAGCAGTTTCTCCCCGGGGGTGCGGGAAAAACTGTTTTTT

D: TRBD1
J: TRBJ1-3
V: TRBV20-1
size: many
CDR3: CSASWDSRNTIYF
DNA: TGCAGTGCTAGCTGGGACAGCCGAAACACCATATATTTT

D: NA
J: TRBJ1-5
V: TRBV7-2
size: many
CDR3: CASSWGPGDQPQHF
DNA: TGTGCCAGCAGTTGGGGACCGGGAGATCAGCCCCAGCATTTT

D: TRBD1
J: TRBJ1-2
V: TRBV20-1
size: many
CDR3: CSALTGHGYTF
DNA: TGCAGTGCGTTGACAGGGCATGGCTACACCTTC

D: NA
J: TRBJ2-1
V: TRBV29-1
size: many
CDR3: CSVERGYNEQFF
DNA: TGCAGCGTTGAGAGGGGGTACAATGAGCAGTTCTTC

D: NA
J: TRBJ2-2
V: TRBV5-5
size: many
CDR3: CASSLSLGTSHTGELFF
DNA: TGTGCCAGCAGCTTGAGCCTAGGGACTTCCCACACCGGGGAGCTGTTTTTT

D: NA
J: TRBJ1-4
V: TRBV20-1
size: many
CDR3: CSARGDREKLFF
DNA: TGCAGTGCTAGGGGAGACAGAGAAAAACTGTTTTTT

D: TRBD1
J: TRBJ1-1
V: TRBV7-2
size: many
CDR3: CASSRQTGYGTEAFF
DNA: TGTGCCAGCAGCCGTCAGACAGGGTATGGCACTGAAGCTTTCTTT

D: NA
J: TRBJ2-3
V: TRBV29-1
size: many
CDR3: CSVSDTDTQYF
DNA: TGCAGCGTGTCGGACACAGATACGCAGTATTTT

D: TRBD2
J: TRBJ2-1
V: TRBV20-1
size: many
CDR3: CSARGTSGLTQRNEQFF
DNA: TGCAGTGCTAGAGGGACTAGCGGGCTAACCCAAAGGAATGAGCAGTTCTTC

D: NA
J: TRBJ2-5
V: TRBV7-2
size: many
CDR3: CASSLWTGEETQYF
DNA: TGTGCCAGCAGCTTATGGACGGGGGAGGAGACCCAGTACTTC

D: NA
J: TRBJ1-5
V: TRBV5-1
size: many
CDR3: CASSPDGVSNQPQHF
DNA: TGCGCCAGCAGCCCTGACGGGGTTAGCAATCAGCCCCAGCATTTT

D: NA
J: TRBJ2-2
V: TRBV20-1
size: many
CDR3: CSASQGRGGELFF
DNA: TGCAGTGCTAGCCAGGGGAGGGGCGGGGAGCTGTTTTTT

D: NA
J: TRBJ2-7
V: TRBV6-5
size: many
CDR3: CASSYYRQDSYEQYF
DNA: TGTGCCAGCAGTTACTACCGACAGGATTCCTACGAGCAGTACTTC

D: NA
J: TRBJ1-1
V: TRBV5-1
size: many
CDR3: CASSSARGPTEAFF
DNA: TGCGCCAGCAGCTCCGCCAGGGGACCCACTGAAGCTTTCTTT

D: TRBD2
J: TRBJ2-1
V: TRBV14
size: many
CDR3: CASSPLAGATDEQFF
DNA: TGTGCCAGCAGCCCCCTAGCGGGAGCCACCGATGAGCAGTTCTTC

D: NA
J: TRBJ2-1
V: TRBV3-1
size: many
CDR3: CASSQYGGFYNEQFF
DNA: TGTGCCAGCAGCCAATACGGGGGCTTTTACAATGAGCAGTTCTTC

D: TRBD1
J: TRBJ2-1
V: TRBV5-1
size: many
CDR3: CASSPSGTGHYNEQFF
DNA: TGCGCCAGCAGCCCCTCCGGGACAGGGCACTACAATGAGCAGTTCTTC

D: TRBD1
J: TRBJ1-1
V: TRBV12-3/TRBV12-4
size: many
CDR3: CASRGPGTANTEAFF
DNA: TGTGCCAGCAGGGGCCCCGGGACAGCCAACACTGAAGCTTTCTTT

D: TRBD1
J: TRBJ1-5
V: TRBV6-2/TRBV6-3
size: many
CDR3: CASRNSGTGMQPQHF
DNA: TGTGCCAGCAGGAATTCCGGGACAGGGATGCAGCCCCAGCATTTT

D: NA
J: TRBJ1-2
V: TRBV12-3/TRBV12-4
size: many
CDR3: CASSFSRKNYGYTF
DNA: TGTGCCAGCAGTTTTTCCCGGAAGAACTATGGCTACACCTTC

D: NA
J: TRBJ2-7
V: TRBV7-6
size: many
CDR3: CASSRDLYLSEQYF
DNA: TGTGCCAGCAGCCGGGACTTATACCTAAGCGAGCAGTACTTC

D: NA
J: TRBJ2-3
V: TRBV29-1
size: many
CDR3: CSVGSGPVGTDTQYF
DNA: TGCAGCGTTGGCTCAGGGCCGGTGGGCACAGATACGCAGTATTTT

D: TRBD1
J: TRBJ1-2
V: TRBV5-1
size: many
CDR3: CASSLGTGGLDYGYTF
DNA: TGCGCCAGCAGCTTGGGGACAGGGGGCCTCGATTATGGCTACACCTTC

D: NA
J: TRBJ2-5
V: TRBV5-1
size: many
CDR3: CASSDGQLQETQYF
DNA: TGCGCCAGCAGCGACGGACAGTTACAAGAGACCCAGTACTTC

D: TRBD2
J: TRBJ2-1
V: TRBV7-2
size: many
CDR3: CASSRPGGPYNEQFF
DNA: TGTGCCAGTTCGAGGCCGGGAGGGCCCTACAATGAGCAGTTCTTC

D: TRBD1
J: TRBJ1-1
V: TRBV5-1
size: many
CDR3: CASSPVRGHTEAFF
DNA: TGCGCCAGCAGCCCGGTGAGGGGGCACACTGAAGCTTTCTTT

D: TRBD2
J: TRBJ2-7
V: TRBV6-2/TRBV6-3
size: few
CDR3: CASSDLAGTFYEQYF
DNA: TGTGCCAGCAGCGACCTAGCGGGAACCTTCTACGAGCAGTACTTC

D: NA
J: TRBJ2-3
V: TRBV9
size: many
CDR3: CASSPIMEADTQYF
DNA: TGTGCCAGCAGCCCGATTATGGAAGCAGATACGCAGTATTTT

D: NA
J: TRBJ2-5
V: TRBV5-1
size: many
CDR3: CASSLDSMRETQYF
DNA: TGCGCCAGCAGCTTGGACAGCATGAGGGAGACCCAGTACTTC

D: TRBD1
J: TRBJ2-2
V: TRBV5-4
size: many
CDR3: CASSRDRETTGELFF
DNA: TGTGCCAGCAGCCGGGACAGGGAGACCACCGGGGAGCTGTTTTTT